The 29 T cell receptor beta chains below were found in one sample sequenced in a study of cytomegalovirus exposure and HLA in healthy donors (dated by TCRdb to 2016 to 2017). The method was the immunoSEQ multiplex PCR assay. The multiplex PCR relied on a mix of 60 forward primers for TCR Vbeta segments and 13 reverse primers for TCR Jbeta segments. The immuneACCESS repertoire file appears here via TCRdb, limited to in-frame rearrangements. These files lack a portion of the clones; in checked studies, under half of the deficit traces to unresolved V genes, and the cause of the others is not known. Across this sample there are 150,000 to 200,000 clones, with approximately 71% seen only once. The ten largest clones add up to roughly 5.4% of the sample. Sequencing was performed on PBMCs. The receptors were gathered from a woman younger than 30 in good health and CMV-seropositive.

This CDR3 is CASSLELWGGNEQFF. The CDR3 region has the DNA TGTGCCAGCAGCTTGGAGTTGTGGGGGGGCAATGAGCAGTTCTTC. The chain combines TRBV7-2 with TRBJ2-1; 7 nucleotides line up with TRBD2. The CDR3 is 15 residues long. In germline, CDR1 is SGHTA, CDR2 FQGNSA. Unmatched junction bases numbered 8, after V lost 3 bases and J lost 6 bases.

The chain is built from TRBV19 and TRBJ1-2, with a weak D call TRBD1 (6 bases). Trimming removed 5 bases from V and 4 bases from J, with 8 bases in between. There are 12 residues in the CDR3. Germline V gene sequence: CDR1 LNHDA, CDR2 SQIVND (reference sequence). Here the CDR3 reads CASSQGTYGYTF. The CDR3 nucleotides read TGTGCCAGTAGTCAGGGGACCTATGGCTACACCTTC.

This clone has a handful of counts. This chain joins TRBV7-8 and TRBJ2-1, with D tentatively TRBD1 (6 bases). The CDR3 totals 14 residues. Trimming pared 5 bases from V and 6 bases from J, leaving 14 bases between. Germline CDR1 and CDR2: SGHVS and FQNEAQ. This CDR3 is CASSQGLGFNEQFF. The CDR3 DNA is TGTGCCAGCAGCCAGGGGTTAGGGTTCAATGAGCAGTTCTTC.

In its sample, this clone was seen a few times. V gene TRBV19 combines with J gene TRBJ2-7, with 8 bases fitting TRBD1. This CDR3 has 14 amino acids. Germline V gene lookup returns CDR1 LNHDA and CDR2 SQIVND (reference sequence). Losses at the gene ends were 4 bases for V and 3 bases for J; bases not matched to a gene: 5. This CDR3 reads CASSTRTGFYEQYF. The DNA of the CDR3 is TGTGCCAGTAGTACCCGGACAGGGTTCTACGAGCAGTACTTC.

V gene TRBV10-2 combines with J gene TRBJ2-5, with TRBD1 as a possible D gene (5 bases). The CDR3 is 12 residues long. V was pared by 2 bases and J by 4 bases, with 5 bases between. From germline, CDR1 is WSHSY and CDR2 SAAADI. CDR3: CASSEGAETQYF. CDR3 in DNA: TGCGCCAGCAGTGAGGGGGCAGAGACCCAGTACTTC.

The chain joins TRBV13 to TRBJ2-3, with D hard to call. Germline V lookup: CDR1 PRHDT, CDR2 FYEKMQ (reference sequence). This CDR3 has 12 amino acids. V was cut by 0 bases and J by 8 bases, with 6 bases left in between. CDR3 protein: CASSLGQVTQYF. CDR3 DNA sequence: TGTGCCAGCAGCTTAGGGCAGGTTACGCAGTATTTT.

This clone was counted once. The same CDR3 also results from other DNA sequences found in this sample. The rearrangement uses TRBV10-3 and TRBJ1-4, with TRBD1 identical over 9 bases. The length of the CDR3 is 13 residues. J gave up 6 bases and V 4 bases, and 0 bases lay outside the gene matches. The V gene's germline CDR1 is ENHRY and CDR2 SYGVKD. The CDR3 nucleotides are TGTGCCATCAGTGGGACAGGGGATGAAAAACTGTTTTTT. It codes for CAISGTGDEKLFF.

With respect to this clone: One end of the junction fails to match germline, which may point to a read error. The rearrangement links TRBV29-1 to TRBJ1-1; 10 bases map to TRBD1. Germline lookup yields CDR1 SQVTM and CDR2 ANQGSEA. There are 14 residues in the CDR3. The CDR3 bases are TGCGGCGTTGAAGACGGGGGACAGGGGACTGAAGCTTTCTTT. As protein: CGVEDGGQGTEAFF. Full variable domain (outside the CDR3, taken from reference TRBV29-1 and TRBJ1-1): SAVISQKPSRDICQRGTSLTIQCQVDSQVTMMFWYRQQPGQSLTLIATANQGSEATYESGFVIDKFPISRPNLTFSTLTVSNMSPEDSSIYLCGVEDGGQGTEAFFGQGTRLTVV.

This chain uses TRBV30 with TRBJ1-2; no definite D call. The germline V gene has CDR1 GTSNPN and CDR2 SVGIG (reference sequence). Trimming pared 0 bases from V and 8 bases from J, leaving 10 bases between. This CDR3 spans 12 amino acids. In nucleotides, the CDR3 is TGTGCCTGGAGTGTACAACCCCGAGGCTACACCTTC. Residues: CAWSVQPRGYTF.

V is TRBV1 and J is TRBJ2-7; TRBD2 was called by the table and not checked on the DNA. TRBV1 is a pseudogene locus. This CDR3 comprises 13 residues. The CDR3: CTSSHADSGEQYF. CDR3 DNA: TGCACCAGCAGCCACGCAGACTCGGGCGAGCAGTACTTC.

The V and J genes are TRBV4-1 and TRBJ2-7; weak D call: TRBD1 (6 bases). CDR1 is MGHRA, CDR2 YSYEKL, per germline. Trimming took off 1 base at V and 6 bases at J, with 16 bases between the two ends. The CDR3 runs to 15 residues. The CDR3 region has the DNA TGCGCCAGCAGCCAAGGCAGGGGATACGATCGCGAGCAGTACTTC. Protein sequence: CASSQGRGYDREQYF.

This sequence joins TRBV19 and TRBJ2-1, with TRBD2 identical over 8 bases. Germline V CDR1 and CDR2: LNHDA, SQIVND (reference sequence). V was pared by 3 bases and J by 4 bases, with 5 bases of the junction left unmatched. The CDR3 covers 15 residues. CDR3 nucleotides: TGTGCCAGTAGTATTGTAGCGGGGTATTACAATGAGCAGTTCTTC. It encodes CASSIVAGYYNEQFF.

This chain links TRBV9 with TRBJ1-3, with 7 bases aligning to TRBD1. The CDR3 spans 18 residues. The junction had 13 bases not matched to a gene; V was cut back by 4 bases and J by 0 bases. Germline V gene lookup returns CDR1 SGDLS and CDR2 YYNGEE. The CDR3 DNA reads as TGTGCCAGCAGCCCGACAACAGGGGCCAAGGACTCTGGAAACACCATATATTTT. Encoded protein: CASSPTTGAKDSGNTIYF.

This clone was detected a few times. The CDR3 DNA is TGTGCCAGCAGTGAAAAAGCGGGGGGTTCCTACGAGCAGTACTTC. Amino acid sequence: CASSEKAGGSYEQYF. The rearrangement joins TRBV6-4 to TRBJ2-7; 9 bases map to TRBD2. Looked up from germline, CDR1 is MRHNA and CDR2 is SNTAGT. The CDR3 consists of 15 residues. J gave up 1 base and V 3 bases, and 4 bases lay outside the gene matches.

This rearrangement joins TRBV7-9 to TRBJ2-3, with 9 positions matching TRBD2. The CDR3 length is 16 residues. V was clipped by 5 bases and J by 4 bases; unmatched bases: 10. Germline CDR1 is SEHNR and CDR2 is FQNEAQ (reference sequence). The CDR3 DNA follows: TGTGCCAGCAGCCCCCGGGTAGCGGGGGTAGCAGATACGCAGTATTTT. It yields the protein CASSPRVAGVADTQYF.

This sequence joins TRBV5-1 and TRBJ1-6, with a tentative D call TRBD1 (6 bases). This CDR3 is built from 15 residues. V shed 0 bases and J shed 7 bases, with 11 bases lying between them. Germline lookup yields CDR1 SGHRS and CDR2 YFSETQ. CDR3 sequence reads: CASSLGQVINSPLHF. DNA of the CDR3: TGCGCCAGCAGCTTGGGACAGGTTATAAATTCACCCCTCCACTTT.

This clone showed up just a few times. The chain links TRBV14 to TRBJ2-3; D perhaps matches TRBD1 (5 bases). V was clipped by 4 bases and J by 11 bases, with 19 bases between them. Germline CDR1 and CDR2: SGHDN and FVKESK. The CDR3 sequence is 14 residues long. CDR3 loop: CASSRNIDSTRQYF. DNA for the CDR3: TGTGCCAGCAGCCGGAACATTGACAGTACGAGGCAGTATTTT.

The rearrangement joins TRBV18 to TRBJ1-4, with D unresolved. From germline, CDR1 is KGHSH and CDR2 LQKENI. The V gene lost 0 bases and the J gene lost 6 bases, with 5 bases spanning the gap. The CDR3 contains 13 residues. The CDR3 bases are TGTGCCAGCTCACCACCACGGGATGAAAAACTGTTTTTT. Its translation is CASSPPRDEKLFF.

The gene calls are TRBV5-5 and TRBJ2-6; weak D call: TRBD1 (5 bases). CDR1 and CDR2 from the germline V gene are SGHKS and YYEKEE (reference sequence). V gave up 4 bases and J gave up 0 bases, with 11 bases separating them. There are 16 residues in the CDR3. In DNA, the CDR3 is TGTGCCAGCAGCAAAGCAGGGCCCTCTGGGGCCAACGTCCTGACTTTC. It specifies CASSKAGPSGANVLTF.

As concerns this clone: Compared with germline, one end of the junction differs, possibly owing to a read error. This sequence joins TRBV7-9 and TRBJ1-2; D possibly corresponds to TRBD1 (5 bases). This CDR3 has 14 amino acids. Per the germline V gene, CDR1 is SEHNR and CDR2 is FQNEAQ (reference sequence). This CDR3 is CSSSLADAGLGYTF. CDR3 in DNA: TGTTCCAGCAGCTTAGCTGACGCAGGGCTGGGCTACACCTTC.

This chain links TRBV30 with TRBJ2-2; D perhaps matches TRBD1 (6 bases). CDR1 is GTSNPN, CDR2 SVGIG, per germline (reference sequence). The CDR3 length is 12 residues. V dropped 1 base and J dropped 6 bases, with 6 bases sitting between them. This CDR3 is CAWSGQAGELFF. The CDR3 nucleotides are TGTGCCTGGAGTGGACAGGCCGGGGAGCTGTTTTTT.

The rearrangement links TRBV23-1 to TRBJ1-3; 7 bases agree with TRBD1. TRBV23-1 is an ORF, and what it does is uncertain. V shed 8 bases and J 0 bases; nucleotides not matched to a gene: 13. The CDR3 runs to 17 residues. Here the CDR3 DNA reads TGCGCCAGCGGGAGTCCGGACAGGCGACGCTCTGGAAACACCATATATTTT. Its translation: CASGSPDRRRSGNTIYF.

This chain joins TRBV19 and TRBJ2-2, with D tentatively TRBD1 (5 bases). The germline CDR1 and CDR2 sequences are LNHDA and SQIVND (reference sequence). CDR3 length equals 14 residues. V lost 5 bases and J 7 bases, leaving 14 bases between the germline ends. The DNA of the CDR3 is TGTGCCAGTAGTTCCCAGGGTATGTTCGGGGAGCTGTTTTTT. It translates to CASSSQGMFGELFF.

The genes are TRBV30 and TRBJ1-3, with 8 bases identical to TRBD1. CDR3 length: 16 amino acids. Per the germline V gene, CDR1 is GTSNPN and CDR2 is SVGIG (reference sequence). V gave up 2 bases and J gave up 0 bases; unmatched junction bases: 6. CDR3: CAWSTDREFSGNTIYF. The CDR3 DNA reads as TGTGCCTGGAGTACGGACAGGGAGTTCTCTGGAAACACCATATATTTT.

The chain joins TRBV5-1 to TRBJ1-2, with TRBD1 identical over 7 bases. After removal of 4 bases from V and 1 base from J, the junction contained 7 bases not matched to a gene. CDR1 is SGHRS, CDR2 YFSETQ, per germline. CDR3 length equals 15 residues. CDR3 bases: TGCGCCAGCAGCCCTGGGACAGTTCATAACTATGGCTACACCTTC. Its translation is CASSPGTVHNYGYTF.

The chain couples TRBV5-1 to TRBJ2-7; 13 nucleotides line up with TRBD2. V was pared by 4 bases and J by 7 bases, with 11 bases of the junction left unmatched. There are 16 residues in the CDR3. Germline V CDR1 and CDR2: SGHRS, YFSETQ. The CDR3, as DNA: TGCGCCAGCAGCCCTGGGACTAGCGGGGTGGCGCGGGAGCAGTACTTC. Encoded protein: CASSPGTSGVAREQYF.

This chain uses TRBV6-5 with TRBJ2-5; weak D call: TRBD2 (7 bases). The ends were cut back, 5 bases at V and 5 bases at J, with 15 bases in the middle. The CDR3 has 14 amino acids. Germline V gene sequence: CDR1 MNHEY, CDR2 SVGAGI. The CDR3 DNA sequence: TGTGCCAGCAGTAAAGGGGGGGCGGGGGAGACCCAGTACTTC. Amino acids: CASSKGGAGETQYF.

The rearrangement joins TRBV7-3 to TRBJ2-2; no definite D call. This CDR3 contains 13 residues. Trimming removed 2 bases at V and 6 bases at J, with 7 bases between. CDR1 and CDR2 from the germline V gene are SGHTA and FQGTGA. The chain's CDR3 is CASSLSSPGELFF. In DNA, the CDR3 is TGTGCCAGCAGCTTATCTTCCCCCGGGGAGCTGTTTTTT.

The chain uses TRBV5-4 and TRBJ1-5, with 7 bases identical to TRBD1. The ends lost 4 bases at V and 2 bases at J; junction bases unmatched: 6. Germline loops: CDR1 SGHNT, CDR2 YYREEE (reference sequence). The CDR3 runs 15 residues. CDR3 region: CASSLGQGGNQPQHF. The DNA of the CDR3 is TGTGCCAGCAGCCTGGGTCAGGGGGGCAATCAGCCCCAGCATTTT.